What follows are 4 T cell receptor beta chains derived from one specimen sequenced in a study of cytomegalovirus exposure and HLA in healthy donors. The PCR had 60 Vbeta and 13 Jbeta primers. Only in-frame clones appear in the TCRdb table, and some are missing; sequencing was by immunoSEQ multiplex PCR. The profile shows over 150,000 clones, around 85% of them singletons. The material sequenced was PBMCs. These receptors came from a boy aged 2 to 9 in good health and CMV-seronegative.

This chain links TRBV28 with TRBJ2-7; D possibly corresponds to TRBD1 (5 bases). The CDR3 has 12 amino acids. Between the trimmed V and J ends, which lost 10 bases and 2 bases, there was a span of 12 bases. CDR1 MDHEN and CDR2 SYDVKM come from the germline V gene. CDR3 amino acids: CATLGQTYEQYV. CDR3 DNA: TGTGCCACCTTGGGGCAAACCTACGAGCAGTACGTC.

This clone was found once. This chain connects TRBV28 to TRBJ1-1; 7 bases are a match to TRBD1. V was pared by 6 bases and J by 2 bases, with 6 bases of the junction left unmatched. The CDR3 has 14 residues. CDR1 and CDR2 (germline): MDHEN, SYDVKM. DNA of the CDR3: TGTGCCAGCAGGTGGACAGGCCGAAACACTGAAGCTTTCTTT. This translates into CASRWTGRNTEAFF.

This chain links TRBV5-1 with TRBJ2-1, with 8 bases aligning to TRBD2. Germline CDR1 is SGHRS and CDR2 is YFSETQ. This CDR3 comprises 15 residues. V was pared by 4 bases and J by 2 bases, with 5 bases of the junction left unmatched. The CDR3 DNA follows: TGCGCCAGCAGCCTAACGGGACTAGCCTACAATGAGCAGTTCTTC. This codes for CASSLTGLAYNEQFF.

In its sample, this clone was seen a few times. V usage is TRBV5-1 and J usage is TRBJ2-2; 10 nucleotides line up with TRBD1. Trimming cost V 1 base and J 5 bases; bases outside gene matches: 5. Germline V lookup: CDR1 SGHRS, CDR2 YFSETQ. This CDR3 is built from 16 residues. For the CDR3, the DNA is TGCGCCAGCAGCTTGCTGACAGGGGGCGGAACCGGGGAGCTGTTTTTT. It is translated as CASSLLTGGGTGELFF.